These 22 T cell receptor beta chains share one sample of origin, sequenced in a study of cytomegalovirus exposure and HLA in healthy donors (dated by TCRdb to 2017 to 2019). Libraries came from the immunoSEQ multiplex PCR assay. A mixture of 60 forward primers for TCR Vbeta segments and 13 reverse primers for TCR Jbeta segments was used in the multiplex PCR. Entries here come from immuneACCESS through TCRdb and include only in-frame sequences with V and J called. Some clones fail to appear in such tables; in the studies checked, an unresolved V gene covers under half of the shortfall, and the cause of the remainder is unknown. Recorded for this sample are around 130,000 clones; about four fifths of them occurred a single time. 4.5% to 5.5% of the sample rests with the top ten. The sample taken for sequencing was PBMCs. The receptors here all came from a man aged 25-45 years in good health and CMV-seronegative.

A few counts support this clone. V gene TRBV5-6 combines with J gene TRBJ2-1; 12 bases line up with TRBD2. CDR3 length: 17 residues. Unmatched junction bases numbered 6, after V lost 2 bases and J lost 3 bases. Germline loops: CDR1 SGHDT, CDR2 YYEEEE. This CDR3 reads CASSLLLAGGIYNEQFF. The CDR3 coding sequence is TGTGCCAGCAGCTTACTACTAGCGGGGGGAATCTACAATGAGCAGTTCTTC. Filled out from reference TRBV5-6 and TRBJ2-1, the complete variable domain reads DAGVTQSPTHLIKTRGQQVTLRCSPKSGHDTVSWYQQALGQGPQFIFQYYEEEERQRGNFPDRFSGHQFPNYSSELNVNALLLGDSALYLCASSLLLAGGIYNEQFFGPGTRLTVL.

This sequence joins TRBV4-3 and TRBJ2-1; the D gene is possibly TRBD2 (5 bases). Trimming pared 8 bases from V and 2 bases from J, leaving 16 bases between. CDR3 length: 15 amino acids. Germline CDR1 and CDR2: LGHNA and YSLEER. The chain's CDR3 is CASSLEGFAYNEQFF. The CDR3 nucleotides read TGCGCCAGCTCGCTCGAGGGCTTCGCCTACAATGAGCAGTTCTTC.

The J gene is TRBJ2-7, the V gene TRBV9, with D possibly being TRBD2 (7 bases). Trimming left V 3 bases short and J 4 bases short, with 11 bases between. Germline CDR1 SGDLS, CDR2 YYNGEE. The CDR3 runs 13 residues. In DNA, the CDR3 is TGTGCCAGCAGCGCGGGGGGCAAGTACGAGCAGTACTTC. It encodes CASSAGGKYEQYF.

This clone turned up a few times. The chain carries TRBV5-1 and TRBJ1-1, with D uncertain. Deletions cut 0 bases from V and 5 bases from J, with 11 bases between. In germline, CDR1 is SGHRS, CDR2 YFSETQ. The CDR3 is 14 residues long. The CDR3 is CASSLEAGLTEAFF. The CDR3 DNA reads TGCGCCAGCAGCTTGGAAGCTGGGCTGACTGAAGCTTTCTTT.

This chain connects TRBV5-4 to TRBJ2-2; tentatively, D is TRBD1 (6 bases). Germline V gene lookup returns CDR1 SGHNT and CDR2 YYREEE (reference sequence). Trimming stripped 8 bases from V and 5 bases from J, with 16 bases between. There are 14 residues in the CDR3. The CDR3 sequence: CASTDHRETGELFF. CDR3 DNA sequence: TGTGCCAGTACAGACCACAGGGAAACCGGGGAGCTGTTTTTT.

This chain links TRBV5-1 with TRBJ1-2; TRBD1 aligns across 8 bases. J was trimmed by 0 bases and V by 4 bases; bases with no gene match: 11. Looked up from germline, CDR1 is SGHRS and CDR2 is YFSETQ. The CDR3 runs 17 residues. CDR3 sequence: CASSRSSGTGTNYGYTF. DNA of the CDR3: TGCGCCAGCAGCCGCAGTTCCGGGACAGGTACTAACTATGGCTACACCTTC. The complete variable domain, with remaining parts taken from reference TRBV5-1 and TRBJ1-2, reads KAGVTQTPRYLIKTRGQQVTLSCSPISGHRSVSWYQQTPGQGLQFLFEYFSETQRNKGNFPGRFSGRQFSNSRSEMNVSTLELGDSALYLCASSRSSGTGTNYGYTFGSGTRLTVV.

The chain has TRBV5-1 and TRBJ1-1; 9 bases map to TRBD1. Germline CDR1 reads SGHRS; CDR2 reads YFSETQ. The CDR3 consists of 15 residues. Germline trimming cut 0 bases from V and 3 bases from J; bases unmatched to any gene: 3. In DNA, the CDR3 is TGCGCCAGCAGCTTGGTCCGACAGGGGGACACTGAAGCTTTCTTT. Translation: CASSLVRQGDTEAFF. Full variable domain (remainder filled in from reference TRBV5-1 and TRBJ1-1): KAGVTQTPRYLIKTRGQQVTLSCSPISGHRSVSWYQQTPGQGLQFLFEYFSETQRNKGNFPGRFSGRQFSNSRSEMNVSTLELGDSALYLCASSLVRQGDTEAFFGQGTRLTVV.

The genes are TRBV10-2 and TRBJ2-7, with TRBD1 matching over 9 bases. Trimming cost V 0 bases and J 0 bases; bases outside gene matches: 3. Germline V gives CDR1 WSHSY, CDR2 SAAADI. The CDR3 has 16 amino acids. As DNA, the CDR3 is TGCGCCAGCAGTGAGTCGACAGGGGGGAGCTCCTACGAGCAGTACTTC. Protein product: CASSESTGGSSYEQYF.

The chain links TRBV7-2 to TRBJ2-5; tentatively, D is TRBD1 (6 bases). The germline V and J ends were trimmed by 3 bases and 2 bases, with 13 bases remaining between them. The length of the CDR3 is 15 residues. CDR1 and CDR2 from the germline V gene are SGHTA and FQGNSA. In DNA form, the CDR3 reads TGTGCCAGCAGCTTTCAATTAGACAGGCAAGAGACCCAGTACTTC. Translated: CASSFQLDRQETQYF. The entire variable domain, with the rest obtained from reference TRBV7-2 and TRBJ2-5, is as follows: GAGVSQSPSNKVTEKGKDVELRCDPISGHTALYWYRQSLGQGLEFLIYFQGNSAPDKSGLPSDRFSAERTGGSVSTLTIQRTQQEDSAVYLCASSFQLDRQETQYFGPGTRLLVL.

The chain has TRBV14 and TRBJ1-6; possibly TRBD1 for D (6 bases). V lost 3 bases and J 3 bases, leaving 15 bases between the germline ends. Germline loops: CDR1 SGHDN, CDR2 FVKESK. The CDR3 has 17 amino acids. CDR3: CASSHGTGPIYNSPLHF. CDR3 bases: TGTGCCAGCAGCCATGGAACAGGGCCCATCTATAATTCACCCCTCCACTTT.

This chain connects TRBV6-5 to TRBJ1-2; a possible D gene is TRBD1 (5 bases). The V gene's germline CDR1 is MNHEY and CDR2 SVGAGI. The germline V and J ends were trimmed by 11 bases and 6 bases, with 22 bases remaining between them. The CDR3 runs 14 residues. The CDR3 DNA is TGTGCCCCATCGGAGGGCCGGGGGTGGGATGGCTACACCTTC. Its protein product is CAPSEGRGWDGYTF.

The rearrangement uses TRBV6-1 and TRBJ1-5, with unresolved D. This CDR3 has 13 residues. The germline gives CDR1 MNHNS, CDR2 SASEGT. Deletions cut 3 bases from V and 9 bases from J, with 12 bases between. CDR3 nucleotide sequence: TGTGCCAGCAGTGACGGCGGTCCCCCGCCCCAGCATTTT. It codes for CASSDGGPPPQHF.

The chain recombines TRBV6-4 with TRBJ1-2; maybe TRBD1 (5 bases). Trimming left V 2 bases short and J 2 bases short, with 12 bases between. Germline loops: CDR1 MRHNA, CDR2 SNTAGT. This CDR3 has 15 residues. Here the CDR3 reads CASSDRRGTNYGYTF. The CDR3 DNA reads as TGTGCCAGCAGTGACCGGAGGGGAACGAACTATGGCTACACCTTC.

The chain employs TRBV4-1 and TRBJ2-5, with 12 bases aligning to TRBD2. Trimming removed 4 bases from V and 5 bases from J; junction bases left unmatched: 8. CDR1 and CDR2 (germline): MGHRA, YSYEKL. CDR3 size: 16 residues. The CDR3 region is CASSRQTSGRGETQYF. CDR3 bases: TGCGCCAGCAGCCGACAGACTAGCGGGAGAGGCGAGACCCAGTACTTC.

The sample holds a few counts of this clone. The chain has TRBV5-8 and TRBJ2-3; 10 positions agree with TRBD2. The CDR3 length is 16 residues. With V trimmed by 4 bases and J by 8 bases, 13 bases remained unmatched. Germline CDR1 is SGHTS and CDR2 is YDEGEE. CDR3 bases: TGTGCCAGCAGCCCCCGACTAGCGGGCCAAAGGGGTACGCAGTATTTT. Protein product: CASSPRLAGQRGTQYF.

The CDR3 nucleotides are TGCGCCAGCAGCTTGGACCCTTTTCGCCGGGACTTCGGGGGCAATGAGCAGTTCTTC. It specifies CASSLDPFRRDFGGNEQFF. J is TRBJ2-1 and V is TRBV5-1, with D possibly matching TRBD2 (6 bases). This CDR3 spans 19 amino acids. V lost 0 bases and J lost 6, with 25 bases in between. The germline V gene encodes CDR1 SGHRS and CDR2 YFSETQ.

The CDR3 region is CASSQGRSLTDTQYF. For the CDR3, the DNA is TGTGCCAGCAGCCAAGGGCGGAGCCTCACAGATACGCAGTATTTT. This chain connects TRBV4-2 to TRBJ2-3, with no clear D. This CDR3 has 15 amino acids. CDR1 and CDR2 from the germline V gene are LGHNA and YNFKEQ. Trimming cost V 1 base and J 2 bases, with 10 bases left between them.

The chain couples TRBV7-6 to TRBJ1-1; 9 positions match TRBD1. The length of the CDR3 is 13 residues. Germline assignment: CDR1 SGHVS and CDR2 FNYEAQ. V trimming: 5 bases; J trimming: 4 bases; junction bases outside the gene matches: 2. CDR3 nucleotides: TGTGCCAGCAGCGGACAGGGGCCCACTGAAGCTTTCTTT. Its translation is CASSGQGPTEAFF.

The chain uses TRBV5-1 and TRBJ1-5; D unresolved. The length of the CDR3 is 13 residues. The germline V and J ends were trimmed by 4 bases and 6 bases, with 11 bases remaining between them. Germline V gives CDR1 SGHRS, CDR2 YFSETQ. CDR3 sequence (DNA): TGCGCCAGCAGCCCGGAGGGTGGTCAGCCCCAGCATTTT. It translates to CASSPEGGQPQHF.

The rearrangement links TRBV7-2 to TRBJ1-2; 7 bases agree with TRBD1. The CDR3 has 19 amino acids. The V and J ends lost 5 bases and 0 bases, in that order; junction bases with no gene match: 18. Germline V gene lookup returns CDR1 SGHTA and CDR2 FQGNSA. CDR3 DNA: TGTGCCAGCAGCCTAAAGCCGGACAGGCCCCAATTTACTAACTATGGCTACACCTTC. The encoded protein is CASSLKPDRPQFTNYGYTF.

V and J are TRBV5-1 and TRBJ1-4; 7 bases are shared with TRBD1. In germline, CDR1 is SGHRS, CDR2 YFSETQ. The junction had 10 bases not matched to a gene; V was cut back by 7 bases and J by 4 bases. This CDR3 spans 15 amino acids. The CDR3 loop reads CASGVSGQHNEKLFF. CDR3 in DNA: TGCGCCAGCGGAGTATCGGGACAGCATAATGAAAAACTGTTTTTT.

The V call is TRBV5-1, the J call TRBJ2-7; 8 bases line up with TRBD2. The germline V gene has CDR1 SGHRS and CDR2 YFSETQ. The CDR3 is made up of 15 amino acids. V dropped 3 bases and J dropped 3; count of bases not matched to a gene: 8. The CDR3 is CASSSGLAGYYEQYF. As DNA, the CDR3 is TGCGCCAGCAGCTCCGGACTAGCAGGTTACTACGAGCAGTACTTC.